The rows below give T cell receptor beta chains drawn from one sample of a study of blood T cell repertoires in COVID-19. Assay: immunoSEQ multiplex PCR; the TCRdb copy retains only in-frame clones and omits some. The data contain over 200,000 clones, about 90% of them singletons. Sequencing was done on a sample of PBMCs or T cells enriched from blood (not recorded which). The receptor source for this set is a woman aged 30 to 39 who had been exposed to COVID-19. Each CDR3 is given with its conserved first and last residue.

cdr3_aa j_call v_call
CANTFLSGELFF TRBJ2-2 TRBV7-9
CASSEATGIGETQYF TRBJ2-5 TRBV6-1
CASSAGQGAYEQYF TRBJ2-7 TRBV4-1
CASSYLRTSYGYTF TRBJ1-2 TRBV7-9
CASSLNVGQGPTGELFF TRBJ2-2 TRBV11-3
CASSLPGTGSSYEQYF TRBJ2-7 TRBV7-3
CASSTALDRGYEQYF TRBJ2-7 TRBV19
CATQNVGAVLGYTF TRBJ1-2 TRBV6-5
CASSLALAGGADTQYF TRBJ2-3 TRBV5-1
CASSHGQFPPYEQYF TRBJ2-7 TRBV11-2
CASRGVGEKLFF TRBJ1-4 TRBV19
CASSFPGSFEQFF TRBJ2-1 TRBV7-9
CASSQERAGGRGYEQYF TRBJ2-7 TRBV4-1
CASNPSVNNEQFF TRBJ2-1 TRBV19
CASSPRQGAAAEAFF TRBJ1-1 TRBV9
CASVEDRAPNQPQHF TRBJ1-5 TRBV6-5
CAPGREGLNTGELFF TRBJ2-2 TRBV7-2
CARSTTSGRRTDTQYF TRBJ2-3 TRBV2
CASSHNLNRVNEQFF TRBJ2-1 TRBV4-2
CASSVVKTGVDEQFF TRBJ2-1 TRBV9
CASSTGGSTEAFF TRBJ1-1 TRBV6-6
CASIRDRVYEQYF TRBJ2-7 TRBV2
CASSMSSGRGNEQFF TRBJ2-1 TRBV19
CASSPRTGDSYNSPLHF TRBJ1-6 TRBV7-2
CASSETYSRYEQYF TRBJ2-7 TRBV6-1
CASSPGLAVADTQYF TRBJ2-3 TRBV4-1
CASSITAGQGAGNTIYF TRBJ1-3 TRBV19
CASSEGVEGMSQPQHF TRBJ1-5 TRBV6-1
CASSLQAFRSDGYTF TRBJ1-2 TRBV11-2